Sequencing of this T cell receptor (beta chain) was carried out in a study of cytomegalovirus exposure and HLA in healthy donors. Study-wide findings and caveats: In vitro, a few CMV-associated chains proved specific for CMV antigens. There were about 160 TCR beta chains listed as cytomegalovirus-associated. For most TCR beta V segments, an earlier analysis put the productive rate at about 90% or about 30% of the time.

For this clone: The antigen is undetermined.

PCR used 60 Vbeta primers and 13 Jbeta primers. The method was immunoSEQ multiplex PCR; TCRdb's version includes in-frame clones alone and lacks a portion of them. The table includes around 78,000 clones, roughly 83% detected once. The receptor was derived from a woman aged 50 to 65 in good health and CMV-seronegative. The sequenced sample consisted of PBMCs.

Here the CDR3 DNA reads TGTGCCAGTAGTATAATTAGGACAGGGGGCCTTTATAGCAATCAGCCCCAGCATTTT. It yields the protein CASSIIRTGGLYSNQPQHF. The V call is TRBV19, the J call TRBJ1-5; 11 positions match TRBD1. Per the germline V gene, CDR1 is LNHDA and CDR2 is SQIVND (reference sequence). The CDR3 has 19 residues. Unmatched junction bases numbered 9, after V lost 2 bases and J lost 0 bases.